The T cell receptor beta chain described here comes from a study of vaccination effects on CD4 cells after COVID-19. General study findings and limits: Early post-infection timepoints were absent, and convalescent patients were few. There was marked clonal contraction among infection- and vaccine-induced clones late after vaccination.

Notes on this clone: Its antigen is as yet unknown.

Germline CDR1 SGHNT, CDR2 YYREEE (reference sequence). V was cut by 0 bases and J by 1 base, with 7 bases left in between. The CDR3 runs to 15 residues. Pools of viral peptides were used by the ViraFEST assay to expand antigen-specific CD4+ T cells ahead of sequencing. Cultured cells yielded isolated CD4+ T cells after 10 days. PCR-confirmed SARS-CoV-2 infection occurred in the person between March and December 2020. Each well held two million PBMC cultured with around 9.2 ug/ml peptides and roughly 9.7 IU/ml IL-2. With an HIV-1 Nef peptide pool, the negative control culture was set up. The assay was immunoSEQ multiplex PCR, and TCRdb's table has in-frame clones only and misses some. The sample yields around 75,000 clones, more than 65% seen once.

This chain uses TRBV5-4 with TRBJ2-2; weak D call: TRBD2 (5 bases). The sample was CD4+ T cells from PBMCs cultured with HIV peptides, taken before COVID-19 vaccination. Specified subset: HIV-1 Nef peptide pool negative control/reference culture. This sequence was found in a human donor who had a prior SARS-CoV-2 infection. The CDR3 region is CASSLAAGNTGELFF. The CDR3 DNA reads TGTGCCAGCAGCTTGGCCGCGGGGAACACCGGGGAGCTGTTTTTT.